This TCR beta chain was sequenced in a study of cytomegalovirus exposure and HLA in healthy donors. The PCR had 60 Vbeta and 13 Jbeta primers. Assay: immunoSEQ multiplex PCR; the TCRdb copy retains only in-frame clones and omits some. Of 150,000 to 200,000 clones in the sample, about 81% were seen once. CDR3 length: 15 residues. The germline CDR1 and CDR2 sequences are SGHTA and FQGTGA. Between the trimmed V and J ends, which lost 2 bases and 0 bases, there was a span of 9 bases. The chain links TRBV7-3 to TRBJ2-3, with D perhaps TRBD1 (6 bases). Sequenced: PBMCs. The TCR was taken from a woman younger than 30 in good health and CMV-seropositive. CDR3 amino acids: CASSLVRGSTDTQYF. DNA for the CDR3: TGTGCCAGCAGCTTAGTTAGGGGGAGCACAGATACGCAGTATTTT.